The 19 T cell receptor beta chains given below trace back to one sample, sequenced in a study of OX40 agonist ivuxolimab in advanced cancers. The assay was immunoSEQ multiplex PCR, and TCRdb's table has in-frame clones only and misses some. The sample lists some 60,000 clones, approximately 89% occurring once. Specimen: CD4+ or CD8+ T cells sorted from blood, collected in a trial of the OX40 agonist ivuxolimab. Receptors were obtained from an adult with an advanced solid tumor such as melanoma, head and neck, liver or kidney cancer.

The CDR3 nucleotides are TGTGCCATCAGGGAAAAATTCACCGGGGAGCTGTTTTTT. It translates to CAIREKFTGELFF. This chain links TRBV10-3 with TRBJ2-2; no clear D gene. Germline V gene data show CDR1 as ENHRY and CDR2 as SYGVKD. V lost 6 bases and J 4 bases, leaving 9 bases between the germline ends. CDR3 size: 13 residues.

The DNA of the CDR3 is TGTGCCAGCAGTTTGAGGGCTAGCGGGGACCTACGAGAGCAGTACTTC. Its protein product is CASSLRASGDLREQYF. The chain has TRBV27 and TRBJ2-7, with 9 bases identical to TRBD2. The CDR3 loop spans 16 amino acids. The germline V gene has CDR1 MNHEY and CDR2 SMNVEV (reference sequence). V lost 3 bases and J lost 7; bases outside the gene matches: 13.

The V gene is TRBV11-3, the J gene TRBJ2-1; D gene ambiguous. Deletions cut 0 bases from V and 0 bases from J, with 9 bases between. CDR3 length equals 16 residues. CDR1 and CDR2 from the germline V gene are SGHNT and YENEEA. Written as DNA, the CDR3 is TGTGCCAGCAGCTTAGATCCAGGTAGCTCCTACAATGAGCAGTTCTTC. Its protein product is CASSLDPGSSYNEQFF. The full variable domain, with the rest looked up from reference TRBV11-3 and TRBJ2-1, is EAGVVQSPRYKIIEKKQPVAFWCNPISGHNTLYWYLQNLGQGPELLIRYENEEAVDDSQLPKDRFSAERLKGVDSTLKIQPAELGDSAVYLCASSLDPGSSYNEQFFGPGTRLTVL.

The rearrangement uses TRBV25-1 and TRBJ1-1; no reliable D call. CDR1 MGHDK and CDR2 SYGVNS come from the germline V gene. Trimming stripped 5 bases from V and 11 bases from J, with 15 bases between. This CDR3 spans 12 amino acids. CDR3 coding DNA: TGTGCCAGCAGTAAGTTGGGCTCTTTGGCTTTCTTT. This sequence encodes CASSKLGSLAFF. Full variable domain (remainder filled in from reference TRBV25-1 and TRBJ1-1): EADIYQTPRYLVIGTGKKITLECSQTMGHDKMYWYQQDPGMELHLIHYSYGVNSTEKGDLSSESTVSRIRTEHFPLTLESARPSHTSQYLCASSKLGSLAFFGQGTRLTVV.

The V call is TRBV2, the J call TRBJ2-1; D not certain. Trimming removed 8 bases from V and 15 bases from J, with 17 bases in between. The CDR3 contains 11 residues. CDR1 SNHLY and CDR2 FYNNEI come from the germline V gene. In DNA, the CDR3 is TGTGCCAGCGGTTTAACATTGGTAGCGTTCTTC. This encodes CASGLTLVAFF.

The J gene is TRBJ2-1, the V gene TRBV28; 11 nucleotides agree with TRBD2. Germline CDR1 and CDR2: MDHEN and SYDVKM. V lost 3 bases, J lost 8 bases, and 12 bases stayed unmatched. The CDR3 is made up of 17 amino acids. The CDR3 spells CASSFLIAGGGPHEQFF. CDR3 coding DNA: TGTGCCAGCAGTTTCCTGATAGCGGGAGGGGGTCCCCATGAGCAGTTCTTC.

The chain carries TRBV7-9 and TRBJ1-3, with D possibly being TRBD1 (5 bases). The ends were cut back, 1 base at V and 1 base at J, with 5 bases in the middle. The CDR3 spans 14 residues. The germline gives CDR1 SEHNR, CDR2 FQNEAQ (reference sequence). The CDR3 protein is CASSLGQSGNTIYF. The CDR3 DNA sequence: TGTGCCAGCAGCTTAGGACAGTCTGGAAACACCATATATTTT.

V is TRBV20-1 and J is TRBJ2-2; no firm D call. CDR3 length: 10 amino acids. The V and J ends lost 3 bases and 9 bases respectively, with 5 bases between them. Germline values: CDR1 DFQATT, CDR2 SNEGSKA (reference sequence). The CDR3 spells CSASTRELFF. CDR3 DNA: TGCAGTGCTAGTACGAGGGAGCTGTTTTTT.

The chain is built from TRBV9 and TRBJ1-1; 9 bases align to TRBD1. The CDR3 runs to 14 residues. Germline trimming cut 0 bases from V and 10 bases from J; bases unmatched to any gene: 7. The germline V gene has CDR1 SGDLS and CDR2 YYNGEE. The CDR3 DNA is TGTGCCAGCAGCGTAGCAAGGACAGGGGATGTAGCTTTCTTT. It translates to CASSVARTGDVAFF.

In this sample, this clone turned up a few times. J is TRBJ2-5 and V is TRBV10-3; tentative D call: TRBD2 (5 bases). This CDR3 has 13 amino acids. Germline V gene lookup returns CDR1 ENHRY and CDR2 SYGVKD. V dropped 4 bases and J dropped 3 bases, with 9 bases sitting between them. The CDR3 nucleotides read TGTGCCATCAGTGGGACTGAAAAAGAGACCCAGTACTTC. Residues: CAISGTEKETQYF.

V usage is TRBV18 and J usage is TRBJ1-3, with D uncertain. This CDR3 spans 13 amino acids. With 3 bases removed from V and 1 base from J, the gap between germline ends came to 4 bases. CDR1 is KGHSH and CDR2 is LQKENI in the germline V gene. In nucleotides, the CDR3 is TGTGCCAGCTCACCCCCATCTGGAAACACCATATATTTT. Amino acid sequence: CASSPPSGNTIYF.

The chain joins TRBV5-1 to TRBJ2-1, with TRBD2 matching over 7 bases. Trimming at V came to 0 bases and at J to 4 bases, leaving 10 bases not matched to a gene. The CDR3 loop spans 17 amino acids. Germline V lookup: CDR1 SGHRS, CDR2 YFSETQ. CDR3 protein: CASSLAYLGGGYNEQFF. DNA for the CDR3: TGCGCCAGCAGCTTGGCCTACCTGGGGGGAGGGTACAATGAGCAGTTCTTC.

The table lists this clone with a few counts. The chain is built from TRBV19 and TRBJ2-1; 8 bases map to TRBD2. This CDR3 is built from 15 residues. With V trimmed by 2 bases and J by 4 bases, 4 bases remained unmatched. Germline CDR1 is LNHDA and CDR2 is SQIVND (reference sequence). The CDR3 loop is CASSIPGGRYNEQFF. The CDR3 bases are TGTGCCAGTAGTATACCGGGAGGGCGGTACAATGAGCAGTTCTTC.

V is TRBV6-1 and J is TRBJ1-2; 9 bases align to TRBD1. The trim removed 4 bases at V and 7 bases at J, leaving 10 bases unmatched. The germline V gene has CDR1 MNHNS and CDR2 SASEGT. This CDR3 contains 15 residues. The CDR3 protein is CASSGGWGQGFGYTF. In DNA, the CDR3 is TGTGCCAGCAGTGGAGGTTGGGGACAGGGCTTTGGCTACACCTTC.

The chain links TRBV29-1 to TRBJ1-5; D not resolved. The CDR3 has 13 residues. With 4 bases removed from V and 0 bases from J, the gap between germline ends came to 7 bases. The V gene's germline CDR1 is SQVTM and CDR2 ANQGSEA. The CDR3 sequence: CSVALDSNQPQHF. The CDR3 DNA follows: TGCAGCGTTGCACTCGATAGCAATCAGCCCCAGCATTTT.

The chain has TRBV29-1 and TRBJ1-2; no firm D call. The germline V gene has CDR1 SQVTM and CDR2 ANQGSEA. Trimming cost V 4 bases and J 6 bases, with 12 bases left between them. The CDR3 loop spans 12 amino acids. CDR3 residues: CSVVSGSDGYTF. The CDR3 region has the DNA TGCAGCGTTGTTTCGGGGAGCGATGGCTACACCTTC.

The chain joins TRBV29-1 to TRBJ2-3; the D gene is possibly TRBD1 (7 bases). With 4 bases removed from V and 2 bases from J, the gap between germline ends came to 22 bases. CDR1 and CDR2 (germline): SQVTM, ANQGSEA. The CDR3 contains 17 residues. Here the CDR3 DNA reads TGCAGCGTTGGGAGGGCACAGGGGAAGGGATACACAGATACGCAGTATTTT. This gives the protein CSVGRAQGKGYTDTQYF.

The chain employs TRBV7-2 and TRBJ2-3; no reliable D call. Trimming shortened V by 2 bases and J by 3 bases, and 12 bases separated the two germline ends. Germline V CDR1 and CDR2: SGHTA, FQGNSA. The CDR3 has 15 residues. CDR3 sequence: CASSLTAGMTDTQYF. Written as DNA, the CDR3 is TGTGCCAGCAGCTTAACCGCTGGGATGACAGATACGCAGTATTTT.

The chain links TRBV7-9 to TRBJ1-2, with 7 nucleotides matching TRBD1. Germline V gene sequence: CDR1 SEHNR, CDR2 FQNEAQ (reference sequence). The ends lost 3 bases at V and 0 bases at J; junction bases unmatched: 10. This CDR3 is built from 17 residues. The CDR3: CASSFPRGQPANYGYTF. CDR3 nucleotide sequence: TGTGCCAGCAGCTTCCCCCGGGGACAGCCCGCTAACTATGGCTACACCTTC.